This T cell receptor (beta chain) comes out of a study of glioma-infiltrating T cells. Regarding the study as a whole: Tissue-blood divergence was below expectation in non-neoplastic patients, above in gliomas. Only very few CDR3 sequences appeared in both tissue and blood.

Amplification of TCR alpha and beta CDR3 regions from RNA used iRepertoire nested multiplex PCR. Tissue mRNA or PBMC total RNA, 100-400 ng, went into one-step reverse transcription and amplification. TCRdb used MiXCR to reprocess the multiplex PCR reads, holding one entry per CDR3 protein. In the table there are 35,000 to 45,000 distinct CDR3 sequences, approximately 20% of which are singletons. This clonotype was recorded at least ten times. Its target is unknown. V lost 1 base, J lost 2 bases, and 5 bases lay in between. The CDR3 runs 13 residues. Germline V gene lookup returns CDR1 SEHNR and CDR2 FQNEAQ (reference sequence).

The receptor comes from a human donor with low-grade glioma or glioblastoma, undergoing nonglioma brain surgery, or in good health (not recorded which). Sequencing was performed on glioma tissue, nonneoplastic brain tissue, or PBMCs (not recorded which). The gene calls are TRBV7-9 and TRBJ2-5, with D uncertain. In DNA form, the CDR3 reads TGTGCCAGCAGCTTAGGCAATCAAGAGACCCAGTACTTC. Translation: CASSLGNQETQYF. Full variable domain (rest looked up from reference TRBV7-9 and TRBJ2-5): DTGVSQNPRHKITKRGQNVTFRCDPISEHNRLYWYRQTLGQGPEFLTYFQNEAQLEKSRLLSDRFSAERPKGSFSTLEIQRTEQGDSAMYLCASSLGNQETQYFGPGTRLLVL.